These T cell receptor beta chains were read from a single sample in a study of blood T cell repertoires in COVID-19. TCRdb's copy holds only in-frame clones and misses some; the assay was immunoSEQ multiplex PCR. Of 100,000 to 150,000 clones in the sample, 80% to 95% were seen once. Sequencing input: peripheral blood. The receptors derive from a man aged 45-65 years with COVID-19, enrolled during active disease. The conserved cysteine and the conserved F or W are not part of the CDR3 here.

v_gene,j_gene,CDR3aa
TRBV7-3,TRBJ2-1,ASSQSNEQF
TRBV5-1,TRBJ1-6,ASSFRGVNSPLH
TRBV2,TRBJ2-6,ASRDPGQGGVLT
TRBV7-8,TRBJ2-1,ASSLPGLKYNEQF
TRBV7-9,TRBJ2-1,ASSGGTGTYNEQF
TRBV6-5,TRBJ1-5,ASTTQGAQPQH
TRBV6-5,TRBJ1-1,ASSSLPGQGNTEAF
TRBV6-4,TRBJ2-1,ASSDHPSRTSYNEQF
TRBV29-1,TRBJ2-2,SVGLAGETGELF
TRBV12-3/TRBV12-4,TRBJ2-3,ATGGGRDTQY
TRBV27,TRBJ1-5,ASSFRVSQPQH
TRBV5-1,TRBJ1-4,ASSADGATMEKLF
TRBV29-1,TRBJ2-3,SVGGAGGADTQY
TRBV15,TRBJ1-2,ATSPSSTYGYT
TRBV5-1,TRBJ1-1,ASSGGGWGNTEAF
TRBV5-1,TRBJ2-3,ASRSQGADTQY